This T cell receptor beta chain was sequenced in a study of CD8+CD57+ T cells in acquired aplastic anemia. Study-wide context: The sorted CD4+ and CD8+ cells yielded an average around 3.4 ug of DNA. General study results and limits: Patients and controls shared 25 to 30 CD8+ CDR3 sequences, highly expressed in patients.

Notes on this clonotype: The antigen is not known.

Patients sequenced had flow cytometry evidence of CD8+CD57+ cell expansion. This CDR3 comprises 13 residues. Germline CDR1 and CDR2: SGHVS and FQNEAQ. V lost 5 bases, J lost 15 bases, and 12 bases stayed unmatched. Profiles of TCR beta VDJ and CDR3 were generated from a genomic DNA template. Using its own MiXCR run on the reads, TCRdb lists one record per CDR3 protein. The table records about 240,000 distinct CDR3 sequences, 45% to 50% of them present only once. The specimen was sorted CD4+, CD8+, or CD8+CD57+ T cells (not recorded which) from PBMCs. V and J are TRBV7-8 and TRBJ2-4; 8 bases are shared with TRBD1. The receptor was isolated from a human donor with aplastic anemia. The DNA of the CDR3 is TGTGCCAGCAGCCTCCGACAGGGGTTCAATCCGTACTTC. Encoded protein: CASSLRQGFNPYF.